The source of this T cell receptor (beta chain) is a study of T cells expressing NK-cell markers (dated by TCRdb to the early 2020s). For the wider study: Eight or nine donors provided sorted CD3+CD56+NKG2C+, CD3+CD56+NKG2C- and CD3+CD56-NKG2C+ T-cell subsets, whose TCR beta-chain repertoires were profiled. Of the eight sequenced donors, seven were found to be HCMV-seropositive and one was found to be HCMV-seronegative. The eight sequenced donors were randomly selected healthy volunteers, three men and five women. The libraries were sequenced on Illumina HiSeq 2000/2500, MiSeq or NextSeq, producing 2 x 150 bp reads. Beyond this particular receptor, the publication reports: In about six donors, the dominant CD3+CD56+NKG2C+ clonotypes were found to rank among the top 10 CD8+ clonotypes and to make up roughly 1.0-7.5% of CD8+ T cells. Whether the expanded NKG2C-expressing T cell clones were specific for HCMV antigens remained unclear. Those dominant clonotypes were again the most abundant among CD3+CD56-NKG2C+ cells in a few donors, at roughly 25-65%.

The CDR3, cysteine through phenylalanine, is 16 amino acids long. No DNA is recorded. The germline V gene (reference sequence) yields MNHEY for CDR1 and SMNVEV for CDR2. The sequencing machine was an Illumina HiSeq 2000. The TCR beta cDNA libraries were made using 5'RACE template switching, a step that added both a universal primer site and unique molecular identifiers. Priming for cDNA synthesis came from the TCR beta constant segment, and two successive PCR amplification steps followed. The authors processed their data as follows. Reads were demultiplexed and grouped by UMI with MIGEC, and clonotypes were assembled and quantified with MiTCR. To exclude erroneous sequences, only TCR cDNA sequences supported by at least two reads were retained. The tcR package was used for downstream repertoire analysis, and clonotypes were matched across fractions by CDR3 nucleotide sequence plus V segment. VDJmatch was used to annotate antigen specificity against VDJdb, with one amino acid substitution in CDR3 permitted. The reads underwent TCRdb reprocessing, giving one record for each CDR3 protein sequence and no DNA. The V and J calls, along with clone size, are taken from TCRdb and not from the paper's own processing. The sample table records 500,000 to 700,000 distinct CDR3 sequences. The ten largest clones take up approximately 4% of the sample.

As regards this clonotype: Its antigen is unknown.

HCMV-specific IgG was detected in serum with a commercial ELISA kit to determine HCMV serostatus. Peripheral blood mononuclear cells were isolated from blood by Ficoll density gradient centrifugation. The TCR comes from a young man in good health. Donor details come from another sample of the same person, matched by shared clones. The material sequenced was blood T cells: a sorted CD56 or NKG2C T cell subset, CD4+ or CD8+ T cells, or bulk PBMC T cells (not recorded which). The V and J genes are TRBV27 and TRBJ1-5. The CDR3 corresponds to CASSLLFRAGNQPQHF.